The clone carrying this TCR beta chain was seen at least ten times. No antigen is known for it. These data come from a study of early T cells in non-severe SARS-CoV-2 infection. About the research overall: Sequencing was performed on bulk RNA from unsorted whole blood, leaving chains unpaired. Study-level results: The VDJdb matching leaned toward anti-spike CD8 responses and overlooked private and CD4 specificities.

Each single cDNA molecule received a unique molecular identifier. Using its own MiXCR run on the 5' RACE reads, TCRdb lists one record per CDR3 protein. The sample carries about 76,000 distinct CDR3 sequences, approximately 10% recorded once. Germline assignment: CDR1 SNHLY and CDR2 FYNNEI. V lost 1 base and J lost 6, with 10 bases in between. The CDR3 is made up of 14 amino acids. The material sequenced was whole blood. This chain uses TRBV2 with TRBJ2-1; D not certain. The TCR originated in an adult who was a healthcare worker with PCR-confirmed SARS-CoV-2 infection or an uninfected control (not recorded which). The CDR3 DNA follows: TGTGCCAGCAGTGAAGAACTGGAAAGCAATGAGCAGTTCTTC. Protein product: CASSEELESNEQFF.